A selection of T cell receptor beta chains follows, all from one sample in a study of beta chain features in type 1 diabetes. Only in-frame clones appear in the TCRdb table, and some are missing; sequencing was by immunoSEQ multiplex PCR. The sample holds more than 150,000 clones, approximately 10% seen once. Material for sequencing was central memory CD4+ T cells from blood. These receptors all come from a young woman with type 1 diabetes. The conserved cysteine and the conserved F or W are not part of the CDR3 here. Each record gives: CDR3 protein, J gene, V gene, clone size. Expanded clones get a size class; other rows say once, few or many, or leave the size out.

CDR3: ASGLAGELKNIQY; J: TRBJ2-4; V: TRBV15; size: NA
CDR3: ASSPRGGTDTQY; J: TRBJ2-3; V: TRBV28; size: medium-sized
CDR3: ASRRTSGDNEQF; J: TRBJ2-1; V: TRBV19; size: few
CDR3: ASKASGSSYNEQF; J: TRBJ2-1; V: TRBV6-5; size: NA
CDR3: ASSRDRENYGYT; J: TRBJ1-2; V: TRBV5-1; size: NA
CDR3: SITSTGNTEAF; J: TRBJ1-1; V: TRBV29-1; size: NA
CDR3: ASSQVHPLAYNEQF; J: TRBJ2-1; V: TRBV4-3; size: NA
CDR3: ASRSPTDYTEAF; J: TRBJ1-1; V: TRBV2; size: NA
CDR3: ASRVTGYSNQPQH; J: TRBJ1-5; V: TRBV6-1; size: NA
CDR3: ASSLGDRDQPQH; J: TRBJ1-5; V: TRBV5-1; size: NA